What follows is one T cell receptor beta chain and its context. Germline CDR1 is SGHRS and CDR2 is YFSETQ. The CDR3 covers 14 residues. Trimming shortened V by 0 bases and J by 8 bases, and 9 bases separated the two germline ends. Measured with immunoSEQ multiplex PCR; TCRdb has only the in-frame clones, and not every one. Found here are approximately 60,000 clones, 80% to 90% of them singletons; the top ten hold under 15%. This record belongs to a study of blood T cell repertoires in COVID-19. Study summary: The origin of the acute and convalescent COVID-19 samples was the United States, Italy and Spain.

The chain has TRBV5-1 and TRBJ1-6; the D gene is possibly TRBD1 (6 bases). Specimen: peripheral blood. The origin of this receptor is a man older than 75 with acute or convalescent COVID-19. CDR3 residues: CASSLVRGDSPLHF. Here the CDR3 DNA reads TGCGCCAGCAGCTTGGTCAGGGGCGATTCACCCCTCCACTTT.